Below, 27 T cell receptor beta chains from the same sample are listed, as sequenced in a study of T cell clones after liver transplantation. Libraries were prepared by immunoSEQ multiplex PCR; TCRdb keeps only in-frame clonotypes and omits some of them. Here the sample spans approximately 5,300 clones, about two fifths being singletons. For these TCRs, the target antigens are not known. Sequencing of dividing CFSE-low cells from the MLR defined alloreactive TCRbeta sequences. Sequencing used CD4+ T cells from cultured PBMCs. These receptors all come from a human patient who received a liver transplant. The graft donor may have given rise to some T cells.

This clone is large within its sample. This chain uses TRBV10-1 with TRBJ1-2; 7 bases are a match to TRBD1. This CDR3 comprises 13 residues. Germline V gene sequence: CDR1 WNHNN, CDR2 SYGVQD (reference sequence). V dropped 6 bases and J dropped 4; count of bases not matched to a gene: 5. DNA for the CDR3: TGCGCCAGCAGCGCGGACAGGTCCTATGGCTACACCTTC. Protein: CASSADRSYGYTF.

The V gene is TRBV6-1, the J gene TRBJ2-5; D unclear. The V gene's germline CDR1 is MNHNS and CDR2 SASEGT. CDR3 length: 14 residues. Trimming removed 2 bases from V and 1 base from J, with 8 bases in between. CDR3 sequence reads: CASSETWSQETQYF. DNA of the CDR3: TGTGCCAGCAGTGAAACTTGGAGCCAAGAGACCCAGTACTTC.

The chain combines TRBV2 with TRBJ2-6; D might be TRBD1 (6 bases). The CDR3 runs 15 residues. V shed 7 bases and J shed 2 bases, with 12 bases lying between them. Germline-derived CDR1 and CDR2 are SNHLY and FYNNEI. CDR3 DNA: TGTGCCAGCACGCAAGAGGGGGCTGGGGCCAACGTCCTGACTTTC. This sequence encodes CASTQEGAGANVLTF.

The CDR3 DNA sequence: TGTGCCAGCAGCCCAATAGGGCAGCCTCAAGAGACCCAGTACTTC. Translation gives CASSPIGQPQETQYF. The chain couples TRBV7-9 to TRBJ2-5, with D uncertain. V lost 5 bases and J 2 bases, leaving 15 bases between the germline ends. CDR3 size: 15 residues. Germline loops: CDR1 SEHNR, CDR2 FQNEAQ (reference sequence).

This clone showed up just a few times. The chain carries TRBV7-8 and TRBJ2-1; D not certain. CDR3 size: 15 residues. CDR1 is SGHVS and CDR2 is FQNEAQ in the germline V gene. V was cut by 5 bases and J by 2 bases, with 13 bases left in between. The chain's CDR3 is CASSARSSPYNEQFF. The CDR3 DNA is TGTGCCAGCAGCGCACGCTCTTCTCCCTACAATGAGCAGTTCTTC.

The gene calls are TRBV29-1 and TRBJ2-3; possible D gene TRBD1, 6 bases. Trimming cost V 4 bases and J 2 bases, with 10 bases left between them. Germline assignment: CDR1 SQVTM and CDR2 ANQGSEA. The CDR3 loop spans 13 amino acids. In DNA, the CDR3 is TGCAGCGTTGCACGGGACACCACAGATACGCAGTATTTT. It encodes CSVARDTTDTQYF.

The chain couples TRBV6-1 to TRBJ2-7, with D maybe TRBD1 (6 bases). V lost 6 bases and J lost 9, with 12 bases in between. The CDR3 length is 11 residues. From germline, CDR1 is MNHNS and CDR2 SASEGT. CDR3 protein: CASRMLQGQYF. CDR3 sequence (DNA): TGTGCCAGCAGAATGTTACAGGGGCAGTACTTC.

The V and J genes are TRBV7-2 and TRBJ1-1; 8 bases align to TRBD1. Trimming took 3 bases from V and 11 from J; bases not matched to a gene: 11. The CDR3 consists of 14 residues. Germline-derived CDR1 and CDR2 are SGHTA and FQGNSA. This chain's CDR3 is CASSFLRDRIVAFF. DNA for the CDR3: TGTGCCAGCAGCTTCCTCCGGGACAGGATTGTTGCTTTCTTT.

The chain is built from TRBV7-6 and TRBJ2-1, with TRBD2 identical over 10 bases. Trimming removed 2 bases from V and 0 bases from J; junction bases left unmatched: 13. Germline assignment: CDR1 SGHVS and CDR2 FNYEAQ. CDR3 length: 20 residues. The CDR3 sequence: CASSLYPGLAEIASYNEQFF. CDR3 sequence (DNA): TGTGCCAGCAGCTTATATCCCGGACTAGCGGAGATAGCCTCCTACAATGAGCAGTTCTTC.

The CDR3 nucleotides are TGCGCCAGCAGCAGGACAGCCATGAACACTGAAGCTTTCTTT. It codes for CASSRTAMNTEAFF. V gene TRBV5-1 combines with J gene TRBJ1-1; D may be TRBD1 (6 bases). Per the germline V gene, CDR1 is SGHRS and CDR2 is YFSETQ. The CDR3 consists of 14 residues. V dropped 4 bases and J dropped 0 bases, with 10 bases sitting between them.

This clone was detected once. The chain recombines TRBV6-1 with TRBJ2-3; 8 bases align to TRBD2. The CDR3 extends over 14 amino acids. V shed 5 bases and J 6 bases; nucleotides not matched to a gene: 7. CDR1 is MNHNS and CDR2 is SASEGT in the germline V gene. CDR3 residues: CASSISGARDTQYF. The CDR3 DNA reads as TGTGCCAGCAGTATTAGCGGGGCCCGGGATACGCAGTATTTT.

The chain employs TRBV28 and TRBJ2-7; D not resolved. Trimming shortened V by 5 bases and J by 5 bases, and 10 bases separated the two germline ends. Germline CDR1 is MDHEN and CDR2 is SYDVKM. The CDR3 is made up of 12 amino acids. CDR3 bases: TGTGCCAGCAGTCGCCGACGGCACGAGCAGTACTTC. Its translation is CASSRRRHEQYF. Complete variable domain (other parts from reference TRBV28 and TRBJ2-7): DVKVTQSSRYLVKRTGEKVFLECVQDMDHENMFWYRQDPGLGLRLIYFSYDVKMKEKGDIPEGYSVSREKKERFSLILESASTNQTSMYLCASSRRRHEQYFGPGTRLTVT.

The chain has TRBV9 and TRBJ1-1; 8 nucleotides match TRBD1. Germline V gives CDR1 SGDLS, CDR2 YYNGEE. V was clipped by 4 bases and J by 9 bases; unmatched bases: 20. This CDR3 has 17 amino acids. The CDR3 DNA sequence: TGTGCCAGCAGCCCAGGGGCCCAGGGACAGGTCGCTCGGAAAGCTTTCTTT. This codes for CASSPGAQGQVARKAFF.

There are a few counts of this clone. The chain employs TRBV27 and TRBJ2-1; D is unclear. The CDR3 has 15 amino acids. Germline CDR1 MNHEY, CDR2 SMNVEV (reference sequence). V was cut by 0 bases and J by 2 bases, with 8 bases left in between. CDR3 in amino acids: CASSLSGQAYNEQFF. The CDR3 bases are TGTGCCAGCAGTTTATCAGGCCAAGCCTACAATGAGCAGTTCTTC.

The DNA of the CDR3 is TGTGCCAGTAGTATAGCTTGGGGGAAGGGACAAGAGACCCAGTACTTC. It encodes CASSIAWGKGQETQYF. The rearrangement links TRBV19 to TRBJ2-5, with D tentatively TRBD1 or TRBD2 (5 bases each). Per the germline V gene, CDR1 is LNHDA and CDR2 is SQIVND (reference sequence). The CDR3 is 16 residues long. Trimming pared 1 base from V and 2 bases from J, leaving 14 bases between.

In its sample, this clone was seen a few times. The chain has TRBV7-9 and TRBJ1-3, with a possible D match to TRBD1 (6 bases). CDR1 and CDR2 from the germline V gene are SEHNR and FQNEAQ (reference sequence). The CDR3 length is 17 residues. The V end was cut by 1 base, the J end by 1 base, with 14 bases between. In DNA, the CDR3 is TGTGCCAGCAGCTTAGTTCCGGGGGCGCATTCTGGAAACACCATATATTTT. This translates into CASSLVPGAHSGNTIYF.

This clone came up a few times. The DNA for the CDR3 is TGCGCCAGCAGTGAGATGGCGGGAGGGTCCCCGTCAGATACGCAGTATTTT. Translating it yields CASSEMAGGSPSDTQYF. This rearrangement joins TRBV10-1 to TRBJ2-3, with TRBD2 identical over 9 bases. In germline, CDR1 is WNHNN, CDR2 SYGVQD (reference sequence). Germline trimming cut 2 bases from V and 4 bases from J; bases unmatched to any gene: 10. The CDR3 is 17 residues long.

This clone ranks as medium-sized. The CDR3 here is CASRPRVNTGELFF. The CDR3 DNA follows: TGTGCCAGCAGACCCAGGGTGAACACCGGGGAGCTGTTTTTT. This rearrangement joins TRBV2 to TRBJ2-2; D is possibly TRBD1 (5 bases). The V end lost 6 bases, the J end lost 1 base, and 9 bases lay between the germline ends. Germline V gene sequence: CDR1 SNHLY, CDR2 FYNNEI. CDR3 size: 14 residues.

There are a few counts of this clone. This chain links TRBV2 with TRBJ2-2; 7 nucleotides align to TRBD1. The CDR3 contains 15 residues. The germline CDR1 and CDR2 sequences are SNHLY and FYNNEI. The V gene end was trimmed by 3 bases and the J gene end by 4 bases; junction bases not matched to a gene: 5. CDR3 sequence reads: CASSDTTGATGELFF. The CDR3 bases are TGTGCCAGCAGTGACACAACAGGGGCCACCGGGGAGCTGTTTTTT. The complete variable domain, with remaining parts taken from reference TRBV2 and TRBJ2-2, reads EPEVTQTPSHQVTQMGQEVILRCVPISNHLYFYWYRQILGQKVEFLVSFYNNEISEKSEIFDDQFSVERPDGSNFTLKIRSTKLEDSAMYFCASSDTTGATGELFFGEGSRLTVL.

The V gene is TRBV5-4, the J gene TRBJ2-3; 9 nucleotides agree with TRBD1. CDR1 is SGHNT, CDR2 YYREEE, per germline (reference sequence). The CDR3 has 15 amino acids. V lost 2 bases to trimming and J lost 1 base; unmatched junction nucleotides: 2. As DNA, the CDR3 is TGTGCCAGCAGCTTCGGACAGGGGCGCACAGATACGCAGTATTTT. It yields the protein CASSFGQGRTDTQYF.

This clone is labeled large. The J gene is TRBJ1-2, the V gene TRBV2, with D unclear. In germline, CDR1 is SNHLY, CDR2 FYNNEI. V was shortened by 2 bases and J by 2 bases, with 0 bases between the two germline ends. The CDR3 runs 11 residues. The DNA of the CDR3 is TGTGCCAGCAGTGAAAACTATGGCTACACCTTC. As protein: CASSENYGYTF.

CDR3 sequence: CASSPGLPYNEQFF. DNA for the CDR3: TGTGCCAGCTCGCCGGGACTTCCCTACAATGAGCAGTTCTTC. The chain combines TRBV7-3 with TRBJ2-1, with a weak D call TRBD2 (6 bases). Trimming took 8 bases from V and 2 from J, leaving 13 bases between them. The germline V gene encodes CDR1 SGHTA and CDR2 FQGTGA. There are 14 residues in the CDR3.

The sample holds a few counts of this clone. The chain is built from TRBV18 and TRBJ2-2; the D is unclear. V was trimmed by 5 bases and J by 4 bases, leaving 8 bases between them. This CDR3 comprises 13 residues. CDR1 is KGHSH and CDR2 is LQKENI in the germline V gene. Written as DNA, the CDR3 is TGTGCCAGCTCAGGGATCCTCACCGGGGAGCTGTTTTTT. Translated, it gives CASSGILTGELFF. Filled out from reference TRBV18 and TRBJ2-2, the complete variable domain reads NAGVMQNPRHLVRRRGQEARLRCSPMKGHSHVYWYRQLPEEGLKFMVYLQKENIIDESGMPKERFSAEFPKEGPSILRIQQVVRGDSAAYFCASSGILTGELFFGEGSRLTVL.

This clone rates as medium-sized. J is TRBJ1-3 and V is TRBV10-2; D not resolved. Germline-derived CDR1 and CDR2 are WSHSY and SAAADI. The CDR3 totals 13 residues. V was shortened by 11 bases and J by 0 bases, with 11 bases between the two germline ends. The chain's CDR3 is CASTWDSGNTIYF. DNA for the CDR3: TGCGCCTCGACCTGGGACTCTGGAAACACCATATATTTT.

J is TRBJ1-2 and V is TRBV6-5; TRBD1 matches at 7 bases. The CDR3 spans 13 residues. In germline, CDR1 is MNHEY, CDR2 SVGAGI. Losses at the gene ends were 5 bases for V and 6 bases for J; bases not matched to a gene: 6. The CDR3 DNA sequence: TGTGCCAGCAGTACGACAGGGAGTAATGGCTACACCTTC. Protein: CASSTTGSNGYTF.

V is TRBV18 and J is TRBJ2-3, with TRBD2 as a possible D gene (5 bases). The germline V and J ends were trimmed by 4 bases and 2 bases, with 16 bases remaining between them. CDR1 is KGHSH and CDR2 is LQKENI in the germline V gene. This CDR3 has 16 residues. Written as DNA, the CDR3 is TGTGCCAGCTCACATAGTTTAGGACTTCTCACAGATACGCAGTATTTT. As protein: CASSHSLGLLTDTQYF.

This clone is medium-sized. The chain recombines TRBV5-4 with TRBJ1-1, with a possible D match to TRBD1 (6 bases). Trimming took off 2 bases at V and 6 bases at J, with 14 bases between the two ends. Germline V CDR1 and CDR2: SGHNT, YYREEE (reference sequence). The CDR3 consists of 14 residues. CDR3 DNA sequence: TGTGCCAGCAGCTTCCGGGACACGGGGGCTGAAGCTTTCTTT. Translation gives CASSFRDTGAEAFF.